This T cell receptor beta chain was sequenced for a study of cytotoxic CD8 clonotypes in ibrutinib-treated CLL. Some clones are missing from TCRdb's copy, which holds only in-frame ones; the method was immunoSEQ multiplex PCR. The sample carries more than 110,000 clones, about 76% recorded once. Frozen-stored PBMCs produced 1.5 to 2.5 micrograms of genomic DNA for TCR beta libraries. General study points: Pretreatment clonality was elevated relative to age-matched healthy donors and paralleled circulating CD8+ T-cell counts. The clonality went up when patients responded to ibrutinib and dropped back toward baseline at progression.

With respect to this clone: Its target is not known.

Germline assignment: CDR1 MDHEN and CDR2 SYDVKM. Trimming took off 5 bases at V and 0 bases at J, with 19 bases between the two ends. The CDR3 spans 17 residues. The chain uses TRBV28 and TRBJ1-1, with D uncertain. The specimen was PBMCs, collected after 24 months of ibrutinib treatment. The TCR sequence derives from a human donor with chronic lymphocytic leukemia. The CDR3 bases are TGTGCCAGCAGTCTCCCCCGAGGCCATTTCATGAACACTGAAGCTTTCTTT. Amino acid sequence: CASSLPRGHFMNTEAFF.